This is a list of T cell receptor beta chains from one sample in a study of OX40 agonist ivuxolimab in advanced cancers. This table comes from immunoSEQ multiplex PCR, and its TCRdb copy is limited to in-frame clones, with some not included. Of fewer than 85,000 clones in the sample, roughly 80% were seen once. The sequencing here drew on CD4+ or CD8+ T cells sorted from blood, taken in a trial of the OX40 agonist ivuxolimab. The receptors come from an adult with an advanced solid tumor such as melanoma, head and neck, liver or kidney cancer. CDR3s leave out the opening cysteine and the closing phenylalanine or tryptophan.

v_call: TRBV11-2
cdr3_length: 16
j_call: TRBJ2-3
cdr3_aa: ASSLDSVGDRSTDTQY

v_call: TRBV9
cdr3_length: 16
j_call: TRBJ2-6
cdr3_aa: ASSVALAGWSGANVLT

v_call: TRBV5-6
cdr3_length: 14
j_call: TRBJ2-2
cdr3_aa: ASSLLHLADTGELF

v_call: TRBV4-2
cdr3_length: 15
j_call: TRBJ1-5
cdr3_aa: ASSQGAWTGGEQPQH

v_call: TRBV4-3
cdr3_length: 13
j_call: TRBJ2-7
cdr3_aa: ASSQEGAANYEQY

v_call: TRBV19
cdr3_length: 14
j_call: TRBJ2-5
cdr3_aa: ASSPSLAGYQETQY

v_call: TRBV6-5
cdr3_length: 12
j_call: TRBJ1-1
cdr3_aa: ASSFRQGLFEAF

v_call: TRBV2
cdr3_length: 13
j_call: TRBJ2-3
cdr3_aa: ASSEEGSGTDTQY

v_call: TRBV5-1
cdr3_length: 13
j_call: TRBJ2-7
cdr3_aa: ASSVDGDYIYEQY

v_call: TRBV5-1
cdr3_length: 13
j_call: TRBJ1-4
cdr3_aa: ASSVALTTNEKLF

v_call: TRBV9
cdr3_length: 15
j_call: TRBJ2-3
cdr3_aa: ASSEPFGDNEGDTQY

v_call: TRBV7-2
cdr3_length: 11
j_call: TRBJ2-1
cdr3_aa: ASSGRSVGEQF

v_call: TRBV11-2
cdr3_length: 13
j_call: TRBJ2-1
cdr3_aa: ASSPVGERNREQF

v_call: TRBV5-1
cdr3_length: 12
j_call: TRBJ2-3
cdr3_aa: ASSLARAEDTQY

v_call: TRBV29-1
cdr3_length: 12
j_call: TRBJ2-3
cdr3_aa: SGAGYSDTDTQY

v_call: TRBV2
cdr3_length: 14
j_call: TRBJ2-1
cdr3_aa: ASRGGASGQWDEQF

v_call: TRBV19
cdr3_length: 14
j_call: TRBJ1-2
cdr3_aa: ASTGKGTVRNYGYT

v_call: TRBV7-6
cdr3_length: 17
j_call: TRBJ2-1
cdr3_aa: ASSSDWLADPSSYNEQF

v_call: TRBV9
cdr3_length: 10
j_call: TRBJ2-7
cdr3_aa: ASGKVSYEQY

v_call: TRBV6-6
cdr3_length: 13
j_call: TRBJ1-2
cdr3_aa: ASSQQQGVNYGYT

v_call: TRBV25-1
cdr3_length: 13
j_call: TRBJ1-1
cdr3_aa: ASSEQQGWNTEAF

v_call: TRBV5-1
cdr3_length: 15
j_call: TRBJ2-2
cdr3_aa: ASSSGAGGSNTGELF

v_call: TRBV5-4
cdr3_length: 12
j_call: TRBJ1-4
cdr3_aa: ASSLGQGPEKLF

v_call: TRBV25-1
cdr3_length: 13
j_call: TRBJ2-2
cdr3_aa: ASSEFGVATGELF

v_call: TRBV29-1
cdr3_length: 11
j_call: TRBJ2-1
cdr3_aa: SVEWVAGNEQF

v_call: TRBV5-1
cdr3_length: 11
j_call: TRBJ2-7
cdr3_aa: ASSLNGVYEQY

v_call: TRBV6-5
cdr3_length: 14
j_call: TRBJ1-2
cdr3_aa: ASSYSRQGSGYGYT

v_call: TRBV14
cdr3_length: 14
j_call: TRBJ2-5
cdr3_aa: ASSRHSIPGIETQY

v_call: TRBV9
cdr3_length: 13
j_call: TRBJ1-1
cdr3_aa: ASSVKGVANTEAF

v_call: TRBV6-4
cdr3_length: 11
j_call: TRBJ1-2
cdr3_aa: ASSETGDYGYT

v_call: TRBV18
cdr3_length: 13
j_call: TRBJ1-3
cdr3_aa: ASSPPAAASNTIY

v_call: TRBV27
cdr3_length: 12
j_call: TRBJ2-5
cdr3_aa: ASSFGQPFGTQY

v_call: TRBV2
cdr3_length: 11
j_call: TRBJ1-3
cdr3_aa: ASRTDSGNTIY

v_call: TRBV29-1
cdr3_length: 11
j_call: TRBJ1-1
cdr3_aa: SVERSTNTEAF

v_call: TRBV4-1
cdr3_length: 13
j_call: TRBJ2-1
cdr3_aa: ASSLTETGPNEQF

v_call: TRBV28
cdr3_length: 13
j_call: TRBJ2-7
cdr3_aa: ASSLYGQGQYEQY

v_call: TRBV7-9
cdr3_length: 13
j_call: TRBJ1-4
cdr3_aa: ASSGRDMKEEKLF

v_call: TRBV11-2
cdr3_length: 10
j_call: TRBJ1-2
cdr3_aa: ASSSGQHGYT

v_call: TRBV2
cdr3_length: 13
j_call: TRBJ1-1
cdr3_aa: ASSGTGGAGTEAF

v_call: TRBV5-5
cdr3_length: 9
j_call: TRBJ1-4
cdr3_aa: ASSLVGKLF

v_call: TRBV30
cdr3_length: 10
j_call: TRBJ2-3
cdr3_aa: AWSVTADTQY

v_call: TRBV4-1
cdr3_length: 13
j_call: TRBJ2-6
cdr3_aa: ASSQPWGGANVLT

v_call: TRBV2
cdr3_length: 12
j_call: TRBJ1-1
cdr3_aa: ASSAFTGGTEAF

v_call: TRBV19
cdr3_length: 15
j_call: TRBJ1-1
cdr3_aa: ASSIKGGSEMNTEAF

v_call: TRBV10-3
cdr3_length: 15
j_call: TRBJ2-2
cdr3_aa: AISEGTSGGNTGELF

v_call: TRBV6-6
cdr3_length: 12
j_call: TRBJ2-1
cdr3_aa: ASREGLIYNEQF

v_call: TRBV29-1
cdr3_length: 10
j_call: TRBJ1-2
cdr3_aa: SVATGIYGYT

v_call: TRBV19
cdr3_length: 14
j_call: TRBJ2-5
cdr3_aa: ASSTSGVVIGETQY

v_call: TRBV9
cdr3_length: 12
j_call: TRBJ2-4
cdr3_aa: ASSETGAGNIQY

v_call: TRBV6-1
cdr3_length: 13
j_call: TRBJ1-2
cdr3_aa: ASSEREGAGYGYT

v_call: TRBV10-1
cdr3_length: 12
j_call: TRBJ1-2
cdr3_aa: ASSESRGKNGYT

v_call: TRBV9
cdr3_length: 14
j_call: TRBJ1-1
cdr3_aa: ASSVVPDSLQMRSF

v_call: TRBV2
cdr3_length: 11
j_call: TRBJ1-5
cdr3_aa: ASSGGWNQPQH

v_call: TRBV7-6
cdr3_length: 10
j_call: TRBJ2-1
cdr3_aa: ASKQEDNEQF

v_call: TRBV5-1
cdr3_length: 13
j_call: TRBJ2-3
cdr3_aa: ASSLAGRSTDTQY